These 12 T cell receptor beta chains originate from one sample sequenced in a study of cytotoxic CD8 clonotypes in ibrutinib-treated CLL. Clones were sequenced by immunoSEQ multiplex PCR, and TCRdb holds only the in-frame ones, with some missing. The data show about 92,000 clones, with 75% to 80% seen just once and approximately 25% held by the top ten. The source material was PBMCs, sampled after 24 months of ibrutinib treatment. The receptor source for this set is a human donor with chronic lymphocytic leukemia.

The V gene is TRBV28, the J gene TRBJ2-7, with D maybe TRBD1 (6 bases). V was pared by 8 bases and J by 3 bases, with 20 bases between. The CDR3 has 15 amino acids. The germline V gene has CDR1 MDHEN and CDR2 SYDVKM. CDR3 nucleotide sequence: TGTGCCAGCTCAATCCCCGGACAGCTCGACTACGAGCAGTACTTC. Amino acid sequence: CASSIPGQLDYEQYF.

The chain couples TRBV2 to TRBJ2-7, with D possibly being TRBD2 (5 bases). This CDR3 has 13 amino acids. Deletions cut 6 bases from V and 1 base from J, with 10 bases between. Germline CDR1 reads SNHLY; CDR2 reads FYNNEI. CDR3 DNA: TGTGCCAGCAGAGACGGACTGTCCTACGAGCAGTACTTC. Its protein product is CASRDGLSYEQYF.

J is TRBJ2-7 and V is TRBV7-6; D unclear. V lost 5 bases to trimming and J lost 3 bases, with 11 bases between them. Germline V gene data show CDR1 as SGHVS and CDR2 as FNYEAQ. The CDR3 runs 13 residues. The CDR3 DNA follows: TGTGCCAGCAGCGTAGGGTCGAACTACGAGCAGTACTTC. Encoded protein: CASSVGSNYEQYF.

The chain has TRBV6-1 and TRBJ1-2; TRBD1 matches 8 bases. After removal of 6 bases from V and 4 bases from J, the junction contained 7 bases not matched to a gene. This CDR3 has 14 amino acids. Looked up from germline, CDR1 is MNHNS and CDR2 is SASEGT. DNA for the CDR3: TGTGCCAGCAGCCTGGACAGGGCTGTCTATGGCTACACCTTC. As protein: CASSLDRAVYGYTF.

The chain is built from TRBV6-6 and TRBJ1-5; perhaps TRBD1 as D (6 bases). CDR3 length: 15 residues. Deletions cut 7 bases from V and 0 bases from J, with 13 bases between. CDR1 MNHNY and CDR2 SVGAGI come from the germline V gene (reference sequence). Here the CDR3 reads CASNTQGPSNQPQHF. The DNA of the CDR3 is TGTGCCAGCAATACACAGGGTCCTAGCAATCAGCCCCAGCATTTT.

This chain links TRBV18 with TRBJ1-3; no clear D gene. Trimming pared 5 bases from V and 2 bases from J, leaving 13 bases between. The CDR3 sequence is 15 residues long. Germline lookup yields CDR1 KGHSH and CDR2 LQKENI. The CDR3 DNA reads as TGTGCCAGCTCAGACCAGTCGGGTCCTGGAAACACCATATATTTT. As protein: CASSDQSGPGNTIYF. The full variable domain, in which reference TRBV18 and TRBJ1-3 provide the parts outside the CDR3, is NAGVMQNPRHLVRRRGQEARLRCSPMKGHSHVYWYRQLPEEGLKFMVYLQKENIIDESGMPKERFSAEFPKEGPSILRIQQVVRGDSAAYFCASSDQSGPGNTIYFGEGSWLTVV.

The CDR3 DNA is TGCAGCGTCCAAATGACAGGTTCTGCCTGGGGGGACTACAATGAGCAGTTCTTC. This encodes CSVQMTGSAWGDYNEQFF. V gene TRBV29-1 combines with J gene TRBJ2-1, with D perhaps being TRBD1 or TRBD2 (6 bases each). This CDR3 region has 18 residues. V was pared by 6 bases and J by 3 bases, with 27 bases between. Germline CDR1 and CDR2: SQVTM and ANQGSEA.

The V gene is TRBV9, the J gene TRBJ2-3; 7 bases are a match to TRBD2. Trimming took 0 bases from V and 1 from J; bases not matched to a gene: 8. Germline lookup yields CDR1 SGDLS and CDR2 YYNGEE. The length of the CDR3 is 17 residues. This chain's CDR3 is CASSVDPPSGGTDTQYF. The CDR3, as DNA: TGTGCCAGCAGCGTAGATCCCCCCAGCGGGGGCACAGATACGCAGTATTTT. The full variable domain, with the rest looked up from reference TRBV9 and TRBJ2-3, is DSGVTQTPKHLITATGQRVTLRCSPRSGDLSVYWYQQSLDQGLQFLIQYYNGEERAKGNILERFSAQQFPDLHSELNLSSLELGDSALYFCASSVDPPSGGTDTQYFGPGTRLTVL.

This chain connects TRBV7-2 to TRBJ1-1; 8 bases match TRBD1. J gave up 3 bases and V 2 bases, and 5 bases lay outside the gene matches. The CDR3 covers 15 residues. CDR1 is SGHTA, CDR2 FQGNSA, per germline. CDR3 nucleotides: TGTGCCAGCAGCTTAAAGTACAGGGGGGACACTGAAGCTTTCTTT. Its translation is CASSLKYRGDTEAFF. Full variable domain (missing parts from reference TRBV7-2 and TRBJ1-1): GAGVSQSPSNKVTEKGKDVELRCDPISGHTALYWYRQSLGQGLEFLIYFQGNSAPDKSGLPSDRFSAERTGGSVSTLTIQRTQQEDSAVYLCASSLKYRGDTEAFFGQGTRLTVV.

This clone was seen a few times. The chain joins TRBV28 to TRBJ1-4, with 7 bases identical to TRBD1. The junction had 6 bases not matched to a gene; V was cut back by 10 bases and J by 7 bases. Per the germline V gene, CDR1 is MDHEN and CDR2 is SYDVKM. The CDR3 length is 12 residues. The CDR3 protein is CATVDRAEKLFF. Written as DNA, the CDR3 is TGTGCCACCGTCGACAGGGCTGAAAAACTGTTTTTT.

The V and J genes are TRBV27 and TRBJ1-1; 7 nucleotides line up with TRBD1. The V gene end was trimmed by 3 bases and the J gene end by 2 bases; junction bases not matched to a gene: 6. Germline V lookup: CDR1 MNHEY, CDR2 SMNVEV (reference sequence). The CDR3 covers 15 residues. The DNA for the CDR3 is TGTGCCAGCAGTTTCGGACAGGCCAGCAACACTGAAGCTTTCTTT. Amino acid sequence: CASSFGQASNTEAFF.

V usage is TRBV28 and J usage is TRBJ2-7, with 7 positions matching TRBD1. The J segment lost 3 bases and the V segment lost 4 bases, leaving 3 bases of the junction unmatched. The CDR3 loop spans 13 amino acids. CDR1 is MDHEN, CDR2 SYDVKM, per germline. CDR3 region: CASSYRGIYEQYF. CDR3 nucleotides: TGTGCCAGCAGTTACAGGGGAATCTACGAGCAGTACTTC.